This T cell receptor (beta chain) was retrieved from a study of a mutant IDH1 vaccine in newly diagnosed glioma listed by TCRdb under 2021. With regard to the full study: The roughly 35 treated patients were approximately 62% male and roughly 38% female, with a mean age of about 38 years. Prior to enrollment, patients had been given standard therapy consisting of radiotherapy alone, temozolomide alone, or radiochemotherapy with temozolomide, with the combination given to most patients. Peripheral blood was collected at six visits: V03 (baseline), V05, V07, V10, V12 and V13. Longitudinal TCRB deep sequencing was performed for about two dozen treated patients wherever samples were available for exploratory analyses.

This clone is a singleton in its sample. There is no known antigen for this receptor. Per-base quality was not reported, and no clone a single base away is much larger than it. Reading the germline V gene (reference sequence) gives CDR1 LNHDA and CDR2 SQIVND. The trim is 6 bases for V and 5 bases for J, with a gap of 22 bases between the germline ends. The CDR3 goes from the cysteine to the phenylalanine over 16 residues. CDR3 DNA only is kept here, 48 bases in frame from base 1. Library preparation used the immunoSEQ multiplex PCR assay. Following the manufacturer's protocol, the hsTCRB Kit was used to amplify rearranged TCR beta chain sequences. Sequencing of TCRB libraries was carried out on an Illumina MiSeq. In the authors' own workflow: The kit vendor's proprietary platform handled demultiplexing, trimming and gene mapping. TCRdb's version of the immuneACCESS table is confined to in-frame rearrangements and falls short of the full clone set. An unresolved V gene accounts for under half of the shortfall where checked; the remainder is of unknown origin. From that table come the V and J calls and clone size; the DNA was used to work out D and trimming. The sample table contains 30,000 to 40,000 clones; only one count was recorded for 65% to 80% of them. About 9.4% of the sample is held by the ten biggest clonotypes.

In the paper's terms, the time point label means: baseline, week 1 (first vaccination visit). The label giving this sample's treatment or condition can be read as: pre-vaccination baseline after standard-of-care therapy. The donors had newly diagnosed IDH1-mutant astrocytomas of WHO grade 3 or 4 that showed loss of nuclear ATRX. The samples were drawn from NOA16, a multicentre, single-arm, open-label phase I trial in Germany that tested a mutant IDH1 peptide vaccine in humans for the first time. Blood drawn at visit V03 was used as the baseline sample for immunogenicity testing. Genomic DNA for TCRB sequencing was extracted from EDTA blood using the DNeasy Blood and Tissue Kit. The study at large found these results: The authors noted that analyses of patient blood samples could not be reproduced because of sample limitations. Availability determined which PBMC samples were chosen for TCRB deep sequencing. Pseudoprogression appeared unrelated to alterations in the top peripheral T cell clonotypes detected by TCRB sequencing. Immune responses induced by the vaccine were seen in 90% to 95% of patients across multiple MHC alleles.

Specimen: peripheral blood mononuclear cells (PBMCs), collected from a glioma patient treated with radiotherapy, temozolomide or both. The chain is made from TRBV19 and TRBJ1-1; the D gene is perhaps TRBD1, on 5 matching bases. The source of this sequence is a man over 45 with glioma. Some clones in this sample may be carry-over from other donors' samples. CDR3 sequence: CASRYRLRGMGTEAFF. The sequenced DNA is TGTGCCAGTAGGTACCGTCTGAGGGGAATGGGGACTGAAGCTTTCTTT.